This T cell receptor beta chain was sequenced during a study of T cells in localized non-small cell lung cancer. This CDR3 spans 14 amino acids. Germline-derived CDR1 and CDR2 are MNHGY and SAAAGT. Losses at the gene ends were 5 bases for V and 3 bases for J; bases not matched to a gene: 5. This clone appeared a few times. TCRdb keeps only in-frame clones here, not all; method: immunoSEQ multiplex PCR. The data contain thousands of clones, approximately 33% of them seen just once; the ten biggest clones take up 18%. The V gene is TRBV6-8, the J gene TRBJ1-1, with 8 bases matching TRBD1. The clonotype was recovered from a female donor older than 55 with stage II lung adenocarcinoma. Specimen: lung tumor tissue, collected before any cancer treatment. CDR3 sequence reads: CASSRTGLDTEAFF. The CDR3 region has the DNA TGTGCCAGCAGTCGGACAGGGCTGGACACTGAAGCTTTCTTT.